Below are 15 T cell receptor beta chains sequenced from a single sample in a study of graft-versus-host responses after intestinal transplantation. Profiled with immunoSEQ multiplex PCR; TCRdb holds only in-frame clones, not every one. The sample consists of over 100,000 clones, around 93% of them appearing once. These receptors are not linked to any known antigen. Sequencing was performed on unstimulated CD4+ T cells sorted from spleen or lymph node cells, taken before intestinal transplant. These receptor sequences come from a human donor who received an intestinal transplant.

The V call is TRBV20-1, the J call TRBJ1-5; maybe TRBD1 (5 bases). Germline CDR1 is DFQATT and CDR2 is SNEGSKA (reference sequence). The CDR3 runs 11 residues. The V gene lost 6 bases and the J gene lost 8 bases, with 11 bases spanning the gap. The chain's CDR3 is CSAGGNEPQHF. The CDR3 bases are TGCAGTGCGGGGGGTAACGAGCCCCAGCATTTT.

The rearrangement joins TRBV7-2 to TRBJ2-7; no firm D call. The CDR3 totals 12 residues. Trimming took off 5 bases at V and 6 bases at J, with 11 bases between the two ends. CDR1 and CDR2 from the germline V gene are SGHTA and FQGNSA. DNA for the CDR3: TGTGCCAGCAGCCTGAGGACGGGCGAGCAGTACTTC. It codes for CASSLRTGEQYF.

The chain employs TRBV7-8 and TRBJ2-3, with 7 bases lining up with TRBD2. This CDR3 comprises 18 residues. The germline V gene encodes CDR1 SGHVS and CDR2 FQNEAQ. The V and J ends lost 3 bases and 1 base, in that order; junction bases with no gene match: 13. The CDR3 DNA is TGTGCCAGCAGCTTTTACGGTGGGGAGGGCCTAGGCACAGATACGCAGTATTTT. Amino acids: CASSFYGGEGLGTDTQYF.

V and J are TRBV6-5 and TRBJ2-7; D remains ambiguous. This CDR3 region has 16 residues. V lost 0 bases and J lost 3, with 15 bases in between. CDR1 MNHEY and CDR2 SVGAGI come from the germline V gene. The CDR3 loop is CASSYSALPFIYEQYF. The DNA for the CDR3 is TGTGCCAGCAGTTACTCAGCACTCCCCTTTATCTACGAGCAGTACTTC.

The chain has TRBV7-9 and TRBJ2-1; TRBD2 agrees at 10 bases. The CDR3 extends over 19 amino acids. Losses at the gene ends were 0 bases for V and 0 bases for J; bases not matched to a gene: 8. Germline V lookup: CDR1 SEHNR, CDR2 FQNEAQ (reference sequence). The DNA for the CDR3 is TGTGCCAGCAGCTTAGCGGGTAGCGGGAGGCCTAGCTCCTACAATGAGCAGTTCTTC. It yields the protein CASSLAGSGRPSSYNEQFF.

The V and J genes are TRBV30 and TRBJ1-3; D is unclear. Germline V lookup: CDR1 GTSNPN, CDR2 SVGIG (reference sequence). With 3 bases removed from V and 0 bases from J, the gap between germline ends came to 9 bases. This CDR3 has 14 amino acids. The CDR3 DNA reads TGTGCCTGGAGAATTGTCAGCTCTGGAAACACCATATATTTT. It translates to CAWRIVSSGNTIYF.

V and J are TRBV19 and TRBJ1-1; D gene unclear. The V gene's germline CDR1 is LNHDA and CDR2 SQIVND (reference sequence). The length of the CDR3 is 11 residues. V was shortened by 7 bases and J by 1 base, with 4 bases between the two germline ends. CDR3 residues: CASTWNTEAFF. CDR3 nucleotide sequence: TGTGCCAGTACCTGGAACACTGAAGCTTTCTTT.

CDR3 amino acids: CSVKPGTSGRALSREQYF. Written as DNA, the CDR3 is TGCAGCGTCAAACCGGGGACTAGCGGGAGGGCCCTTTCTCGCGAGCAGTACTTC. The J gene is TRBJ2-7, the V gene TRBV29-1; the match to TRBD2 covers 16 bases. CDR1 SQVTM and CDR2 ANQGSEA come from the germline V gene. The ends lost 6 bases at V and 6 bases at J; junction bases unmatched: 17. CDR3 length: 18 amino acids.

The chain carries TRBV28 and TRBJ2-5; tentative D call: TRBD1 (5 bases). The V end lost 8 bases, the J end lost 5 bases, and 12 bases lay between the germline ends. Per the germline V gene, CDR1 is MDHEN and CDR2 is SYDVKM. The CDR3 is made up of 12 amino acids. CDR3 sequence reads: CASLGAVETQYF. The CDR3 DNA follows: TGTGCCAGCCTTGGGGCCGTGGAGACCCAGTACTTC.

This clone appeared a few times. The chain is built from TRBV5-8 and TRBJ2-7, with 12 bases lining up with TRBD2. The CDR3 covers 15 residues. The V segment lost 4 bases and the J segment 6 bases; nucleotides outside the gene matches: 8. CDR1 and CDR2 from the germline V gene are SGHTS and YDEGEE. The CDR3 DNA follows: TGTGCCAGCAGCCAGACTAGCGGGAGTCTCGCCGAGCAGTACTTC. Amino acids: CASSQTSGSLAEQYF. Looking up the rest from reference TRBV5-8 and TRBJ2-7 gives the full variable domain: EAGVTQSPTHLIKTRGQQATLRCSPISGHTSVYWYQQALGLGLQFLLWYDEGEERNRGNFPPRFSGRQFPNYSSELNVNALELEDSALYLCASSQTSGSLAEQYFGPGTRLTVT.

This chain connects TRBV6-5 to TRBJ1-4; 9 bases line up with TRBD1. Germline trimming cut 5 bases from V and 8 bases from J; bases unmatched to any gene: 9. Germline V gives CDR1 MNHEY, CDR2 SVGAGI. The CDR3 extends over 15 amino acids. This chain's CDR3 is CASSLPGQGGEKLFF. CDR3 sequence (DNA): TGTGCCAGCAGTCTCCCGGGACAGGGAGGGGAAAAACTGTTTTTT.

The genes are TRBV18 and TRBJ2-7; D may correspond to TRBD1 or TRBD2 (6 bases each). Trimming removed 1 base from V and 6 bases from J, with 10 bases in between. The CDR3 has 13 amino acids. The germline V gene has CDR1 KGHSH and CDR2 LQKENI. CDR3 bases: TGTGCCAGCTCACCACGTGGAGGGGGCGAGCAGTACTTC. Amino acids: CASSPRGGGEQYF.

This sequence joins TRBV4-2 and TRBJ2-3, with D possibly being TRBD1 (5 bases). The CDR3 sequence is 17 residues long. Trimming took off 0 bases at V and 4 bases at J, with 17 bases between the two ends. The germline CDR1 and CDR2 sequences are LGHNA and YNFKEQ. The CDR3 here is CASSQDPPTAEADTQYF. The DNA for the CDR3 is TGTGCCAGCAGCCAAGATCCCCCGACAGCTGAGGCAGATACGCAGTATTTT.

The chain joins TRBV2 to TRBJ2-2; D not certain. CDR1 is SNHLY and CDR2 is FYNNEI in the germline V gene. V gave up 7 bases and J gave up 0 bases, with 12 bases separating them. The CDR3 is 15 residues long. The CDR3 is CASTWVEANTGELFF. The CDR3 nucleotides read TGTGCCAGCACTTGGGTTGAGGCGAACACCGGGGAGCTGTTTTTT.

V is TRBV7-9 and J is TRBJ2-7, with TRBD2 identical over 7 bases. Germline V gene sequence: CDR1 SEHNR, CDR2 FQNEAQ (reference sequence). Trimming cost V 3 bases and J 3 bases; bases outside gene matches: 8. This CDR3 region has 15 residues. The CDR3 loop is CASSFRAGVGYEQYF. CDR3 in DNA: TGTGCCAGCAGCTTCCGTGCGGGGGTGGGCTACGAGCAGTACTTC.